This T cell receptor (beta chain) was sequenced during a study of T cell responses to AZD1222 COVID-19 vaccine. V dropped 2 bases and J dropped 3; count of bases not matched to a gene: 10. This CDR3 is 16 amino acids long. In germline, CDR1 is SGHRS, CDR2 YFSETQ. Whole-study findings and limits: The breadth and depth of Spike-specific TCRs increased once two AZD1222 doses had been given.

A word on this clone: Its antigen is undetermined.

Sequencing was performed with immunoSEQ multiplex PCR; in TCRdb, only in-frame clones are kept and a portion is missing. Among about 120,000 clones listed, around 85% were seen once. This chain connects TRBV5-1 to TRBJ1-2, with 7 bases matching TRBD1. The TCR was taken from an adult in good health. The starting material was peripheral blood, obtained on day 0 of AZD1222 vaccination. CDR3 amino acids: CASSFGYRGVDYGYTF. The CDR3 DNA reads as TGCGCCAGCAGCTTTGGATACAGGGGAGTTGACTATGGCTACACCTTC.